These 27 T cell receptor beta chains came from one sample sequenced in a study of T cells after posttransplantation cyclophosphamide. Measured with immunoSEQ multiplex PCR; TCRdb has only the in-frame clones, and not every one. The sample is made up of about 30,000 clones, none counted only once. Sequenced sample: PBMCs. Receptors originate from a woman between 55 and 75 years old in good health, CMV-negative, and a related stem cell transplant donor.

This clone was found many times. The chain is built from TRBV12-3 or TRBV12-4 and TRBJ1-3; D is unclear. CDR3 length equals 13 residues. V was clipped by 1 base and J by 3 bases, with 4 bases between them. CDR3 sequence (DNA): TGTGCCAGCAGTTTAGGTATTGGAAACACCATATATTTT. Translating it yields CASSLGIGNTIYF.

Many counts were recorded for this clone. CDR3 residues: CASGTSGNTGELFF. CDR3 coding DNA: TGTGCCAGCGGGACTAGCGGGAACACCGGGGAGCTGTTTTTT. The rearrangement links TRBV28 to TRBJ2-2; 11 bases map to TRBD2. V trimming: 8 bases; J trimming: 1 base; junction bases outside the gene matches: 0. Per germline, CDR1 MDHEN and CDR2 SYDVKM. This CDR3 spans 14 amino acids.

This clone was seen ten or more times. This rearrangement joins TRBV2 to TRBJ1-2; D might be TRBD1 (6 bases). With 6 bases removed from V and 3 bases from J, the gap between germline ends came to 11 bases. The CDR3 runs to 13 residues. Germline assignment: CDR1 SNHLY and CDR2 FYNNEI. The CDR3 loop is CASREWTDYGYTF. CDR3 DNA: TGTGCCAGCAGGGAATGGACAGACTATGGCTACACCTTC.

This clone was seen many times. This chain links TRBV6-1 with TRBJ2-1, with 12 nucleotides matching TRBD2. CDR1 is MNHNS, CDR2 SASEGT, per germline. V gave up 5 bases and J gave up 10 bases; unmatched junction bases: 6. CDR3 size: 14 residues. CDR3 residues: CASSTGLAGLEQFF. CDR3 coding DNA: TGTGCCAGCAGTACAGGACTAGCGGGGCTGGAGCAGTTCTTC.

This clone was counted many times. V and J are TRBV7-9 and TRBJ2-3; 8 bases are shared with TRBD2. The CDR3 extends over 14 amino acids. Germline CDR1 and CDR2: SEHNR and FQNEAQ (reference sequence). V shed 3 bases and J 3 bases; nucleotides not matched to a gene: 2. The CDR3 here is CASSLSGSTDTQYF. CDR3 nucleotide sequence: TGTGCCAGCAGCTTGAGCGGGAGTACAGATACGCAGTATTTT.

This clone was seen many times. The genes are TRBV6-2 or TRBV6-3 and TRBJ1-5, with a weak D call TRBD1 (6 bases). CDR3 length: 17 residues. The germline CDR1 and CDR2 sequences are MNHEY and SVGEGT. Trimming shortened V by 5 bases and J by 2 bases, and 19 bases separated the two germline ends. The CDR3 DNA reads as TGTGCCAGCAGTCGCATAACCGACAGGAATCGCAATCAGCCCCAGCATTTT. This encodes CASSRITDRNRNQPQHF.

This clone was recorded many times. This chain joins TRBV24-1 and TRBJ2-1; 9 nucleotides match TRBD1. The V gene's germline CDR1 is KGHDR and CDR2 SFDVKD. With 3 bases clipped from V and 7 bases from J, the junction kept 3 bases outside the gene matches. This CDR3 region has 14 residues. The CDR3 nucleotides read TGTGCCACCAGTGATCGGACAGGGGCGAATGAGCAGTTCTTC. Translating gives CATSDRTGANEQFF.

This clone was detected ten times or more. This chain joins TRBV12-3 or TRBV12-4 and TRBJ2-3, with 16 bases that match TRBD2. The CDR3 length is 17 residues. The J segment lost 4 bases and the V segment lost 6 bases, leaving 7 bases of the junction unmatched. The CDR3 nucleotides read TGTGCCAGCAGGAGGGGACTAGCGGGGGGGCCATCAGATACGCAGTATTTT. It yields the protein CASRRGLAGGPSDTQYF.

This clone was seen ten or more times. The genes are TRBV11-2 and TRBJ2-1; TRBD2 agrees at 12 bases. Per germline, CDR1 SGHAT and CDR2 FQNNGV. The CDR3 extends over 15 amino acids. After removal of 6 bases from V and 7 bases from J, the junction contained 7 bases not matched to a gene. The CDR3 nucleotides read TGTGCCAGCAGGTTACTAGCGGGGGGTCGGAATGAGCAGTTCTTC. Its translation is CASRLLAGGRNEQFF.

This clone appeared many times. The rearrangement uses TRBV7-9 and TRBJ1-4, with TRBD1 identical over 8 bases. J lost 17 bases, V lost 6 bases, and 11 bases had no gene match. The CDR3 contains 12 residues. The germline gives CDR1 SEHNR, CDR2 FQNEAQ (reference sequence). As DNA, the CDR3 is TGTGCCAGCAGGGAGGACAGGGATTTTTTATTTTTT. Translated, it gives CASREDRDFLFF.

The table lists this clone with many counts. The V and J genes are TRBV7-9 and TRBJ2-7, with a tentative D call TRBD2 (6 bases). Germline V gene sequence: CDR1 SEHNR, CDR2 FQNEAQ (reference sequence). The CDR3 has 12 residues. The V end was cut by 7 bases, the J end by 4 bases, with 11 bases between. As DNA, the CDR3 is TGTGCCAGCAAGCTCGGGGGTTACGAGCAGTACTTC. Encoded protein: CASKLGGYEQYF.

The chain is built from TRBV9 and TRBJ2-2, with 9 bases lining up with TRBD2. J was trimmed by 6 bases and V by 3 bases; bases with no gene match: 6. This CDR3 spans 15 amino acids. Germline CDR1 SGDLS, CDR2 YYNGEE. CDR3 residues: CASSGVSGGAGELFF. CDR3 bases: TGTGCCAGCAGCGGAGTTAGCGGGGGTGCCGGGGAGCTGTTTTTT.

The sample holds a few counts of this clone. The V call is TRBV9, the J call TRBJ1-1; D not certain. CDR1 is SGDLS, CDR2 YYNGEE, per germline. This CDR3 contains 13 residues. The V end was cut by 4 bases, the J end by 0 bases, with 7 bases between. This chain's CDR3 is CASSPSVNTEAFF. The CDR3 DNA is TGTGCCAGCAGCCCGTCAGTGAACACTGAAGCTTTCTTT.

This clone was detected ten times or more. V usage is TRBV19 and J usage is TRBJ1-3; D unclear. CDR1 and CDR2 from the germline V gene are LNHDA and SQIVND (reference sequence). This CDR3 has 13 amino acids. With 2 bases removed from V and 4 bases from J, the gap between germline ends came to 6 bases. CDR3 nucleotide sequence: TGTGCCAGTAGTATAACACAAGGAAACACCATATATTTT. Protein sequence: CASSITQGNTIYF.

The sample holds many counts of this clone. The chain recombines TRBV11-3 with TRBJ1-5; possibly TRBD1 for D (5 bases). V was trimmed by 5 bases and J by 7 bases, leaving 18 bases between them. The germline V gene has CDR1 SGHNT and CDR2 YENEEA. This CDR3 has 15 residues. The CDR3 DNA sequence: TGTGCCAGCAGCCCAGGGTCGTCTCCAGTACAGCCCCAGCATTTT. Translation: CASSPGSSPVQPQHF.

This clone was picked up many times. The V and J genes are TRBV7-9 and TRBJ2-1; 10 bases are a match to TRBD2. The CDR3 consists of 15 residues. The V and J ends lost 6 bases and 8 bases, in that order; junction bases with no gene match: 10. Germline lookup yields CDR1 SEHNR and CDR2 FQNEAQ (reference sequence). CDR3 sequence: CASRPLAGAEDEQFF. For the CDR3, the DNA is TGTGCCAGCAGGCCCCTAGCGGGAGCTGAGGATGAGCAGTTCTTC.

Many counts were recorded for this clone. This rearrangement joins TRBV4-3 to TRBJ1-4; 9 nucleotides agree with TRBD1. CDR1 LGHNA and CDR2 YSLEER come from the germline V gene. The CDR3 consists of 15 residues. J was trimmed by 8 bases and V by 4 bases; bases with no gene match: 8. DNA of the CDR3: TGCGCCAGCAGCCTCCAGACAGGGGGGTCGGAAAAACTGTTTTTT. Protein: CASSLQTGGSEKLFF.

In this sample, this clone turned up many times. The CDR3 is CASRDRTGGLSNQPQHF. As DNA, the CDR3 is TGTGCCAGCAGGGACAGGACAGGGGGCTTGAGCAATCAGCCCCAGCATTTT. This sequence joins TRBV27 and TRBJ1-5; 11 nucleotides align to TRBD1. With V trimmed by 6 bases and J by 1 base, 8 bases remained unmatched. CDR1 and CDR2 from the germline V gene are MNHEY and SMNVEV (reference sequence). There are 17 residues in the CDR3.

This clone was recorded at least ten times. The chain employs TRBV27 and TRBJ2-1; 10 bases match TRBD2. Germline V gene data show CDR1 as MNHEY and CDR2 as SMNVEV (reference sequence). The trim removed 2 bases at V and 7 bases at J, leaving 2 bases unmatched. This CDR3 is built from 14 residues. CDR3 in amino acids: CASSLGTSVNEQFF. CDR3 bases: TGTGCCAGCAGTTTAGGGACTAGCGTGAATGAGCAGTTCTTC.

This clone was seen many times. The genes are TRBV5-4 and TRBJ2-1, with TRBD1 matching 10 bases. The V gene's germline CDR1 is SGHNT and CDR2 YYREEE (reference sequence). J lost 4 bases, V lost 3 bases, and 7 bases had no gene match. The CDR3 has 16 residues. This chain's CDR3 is CASSSRQGASYNEQFF. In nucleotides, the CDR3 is TGTGCCAGCAGCTCCCGACAGGGGGCGTCATACAATGAGCAGTTCTTC.

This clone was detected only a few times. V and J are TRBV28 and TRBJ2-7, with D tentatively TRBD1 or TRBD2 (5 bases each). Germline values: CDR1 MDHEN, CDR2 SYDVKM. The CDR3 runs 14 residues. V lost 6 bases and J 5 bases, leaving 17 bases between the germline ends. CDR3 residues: CASRVPGSRDEQYF. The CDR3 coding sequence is TGTGCCAGCAGAGTCCCAGGGAGTCGCGACGAGCAGTACTTC.

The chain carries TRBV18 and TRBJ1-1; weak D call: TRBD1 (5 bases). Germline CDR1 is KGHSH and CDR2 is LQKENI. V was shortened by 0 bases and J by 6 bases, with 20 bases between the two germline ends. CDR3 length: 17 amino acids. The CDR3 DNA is TGTGCCAGCTCACCACCAGCCAGGTCAGGGAGTATGGCTGAAGCTTTCTTT. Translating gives CASSPPARSGSMAEAFF.

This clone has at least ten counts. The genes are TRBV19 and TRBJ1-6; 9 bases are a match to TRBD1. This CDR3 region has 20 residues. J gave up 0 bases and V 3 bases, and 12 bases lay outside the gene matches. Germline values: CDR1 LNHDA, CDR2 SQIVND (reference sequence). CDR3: CASSIYSDRGQSSYNSPLHF. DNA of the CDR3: TGTGCCAGTAGTATCTACTCGGACAGGGGCCAAAGCTCCTATAATTCACCCCTCCACTTT.

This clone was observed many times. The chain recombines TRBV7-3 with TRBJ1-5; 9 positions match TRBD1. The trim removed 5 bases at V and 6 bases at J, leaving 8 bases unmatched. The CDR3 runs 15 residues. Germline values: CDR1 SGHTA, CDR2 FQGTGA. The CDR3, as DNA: TGTGCCAGCAGCGTCTCCCGGACAGGGGTTCAGCCCCAGCATTTT. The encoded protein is CASSVSRTGVQPQHF.

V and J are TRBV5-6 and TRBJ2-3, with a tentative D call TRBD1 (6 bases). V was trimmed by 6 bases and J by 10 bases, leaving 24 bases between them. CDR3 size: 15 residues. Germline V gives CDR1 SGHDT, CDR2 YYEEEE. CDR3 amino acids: CASIISPGAPGPQYF. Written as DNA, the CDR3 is TGTGCCAGCATAATCTCTCCAGGGGCCCCCGGTCCGCAGTATTTT.

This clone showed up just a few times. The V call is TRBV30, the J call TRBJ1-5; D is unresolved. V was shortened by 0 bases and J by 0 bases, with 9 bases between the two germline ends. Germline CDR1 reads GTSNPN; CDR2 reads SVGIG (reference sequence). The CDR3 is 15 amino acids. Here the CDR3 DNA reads TGTGCCTGGAGTGTAACGGGGTATAGCAATCAGCCCCAGCATTTT. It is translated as CAWSVTGYSNQPQHF. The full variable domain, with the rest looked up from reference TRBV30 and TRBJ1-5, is SQTIHQWPATLVQPVGSPLSLECTVEGTSNPNLYWYRQAAGRGLQLLFYSVGIGQISSEVPQNLSASRPQDRQFILSSKKLLLSDSGFYLCAWSVTGYSNQPQHFGDGTRLSIL.

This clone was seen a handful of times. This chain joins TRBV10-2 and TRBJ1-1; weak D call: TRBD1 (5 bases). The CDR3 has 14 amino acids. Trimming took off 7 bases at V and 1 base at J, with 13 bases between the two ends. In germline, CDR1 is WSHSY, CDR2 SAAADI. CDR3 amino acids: CASKPRGSNTEAFF. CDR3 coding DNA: TGCGCCAGCAAACCGAGGGGCTCGAACACTGAAGCTTTCTTT.